The source of this T cell receptor (beta chain) is a study of blood T cell repertoires in COVID-19. Overall study: Sample material is recorded as cDNA or gDNA derived from T cells, B-cell-depleted T cells, or PBMCs.

Profiling relied on immunoSEQ multiplex PCR, and the TCRdb table lists in-frame clones only, not all of them. The table has 350,000 to 450,000 clones, around 85% seen once; the top ten hold more than 3%. Material: peripheral blood. The origin of this receptor is a woman aged 18 to 35 with acute or convalescent COVID-19.

CDR3 nucleotide sequence: TGTGCCAGCAGTGAGAATGGAGATAGCAATCAGCCCCAGCATTTT. This gives the protein CASSENGDSNQPQHF. The genes are TRBV6-1 and TRBJ1-5, with D unresolved. The V end was cut by 3 bases, the J end by 0 bases, with 9 bases between. CDR1 is MNHNS and CDR2 is SASEGT in the germline V gene. There are 15 residues in the CDR3.